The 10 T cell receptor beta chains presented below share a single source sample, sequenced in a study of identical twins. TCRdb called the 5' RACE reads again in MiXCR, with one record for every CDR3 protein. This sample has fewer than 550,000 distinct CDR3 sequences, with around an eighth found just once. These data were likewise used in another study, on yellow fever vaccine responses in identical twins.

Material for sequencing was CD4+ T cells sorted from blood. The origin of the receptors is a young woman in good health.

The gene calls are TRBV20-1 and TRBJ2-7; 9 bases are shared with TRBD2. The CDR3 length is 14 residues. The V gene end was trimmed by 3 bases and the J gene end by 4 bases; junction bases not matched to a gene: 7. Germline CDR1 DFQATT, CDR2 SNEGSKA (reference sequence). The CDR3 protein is CSARGGRALYEQYF. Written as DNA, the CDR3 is TGCAGTGCTAGGGGCGGGAGGGCCCTATACGAGCAGTACTTC.

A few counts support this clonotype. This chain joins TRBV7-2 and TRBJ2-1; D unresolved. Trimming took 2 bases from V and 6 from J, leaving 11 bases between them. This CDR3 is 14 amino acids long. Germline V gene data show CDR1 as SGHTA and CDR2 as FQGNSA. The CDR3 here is CASSLLPSSNEQFF. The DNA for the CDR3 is TGTGCCAGCAGCTTACTCCCATCCAGCAATGAGCAGTTCTTC.

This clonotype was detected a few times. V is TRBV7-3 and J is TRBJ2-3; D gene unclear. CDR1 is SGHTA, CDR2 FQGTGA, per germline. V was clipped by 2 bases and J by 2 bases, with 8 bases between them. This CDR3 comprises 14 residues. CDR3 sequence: CASSLSHSTDTQYF. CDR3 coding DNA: TGTGCCAGCAGCTTATCTCACTCCACAGATACGCAGTATTTT.

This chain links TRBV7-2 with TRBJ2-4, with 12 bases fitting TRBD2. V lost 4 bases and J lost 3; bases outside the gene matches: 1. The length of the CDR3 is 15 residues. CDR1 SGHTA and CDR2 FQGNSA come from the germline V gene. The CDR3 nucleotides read TGTGCCAGCAGCTCTAGCGGGGGGGGCAAAAACATTCAGTACTTC. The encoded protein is CASSSSGGGKNIQYF.

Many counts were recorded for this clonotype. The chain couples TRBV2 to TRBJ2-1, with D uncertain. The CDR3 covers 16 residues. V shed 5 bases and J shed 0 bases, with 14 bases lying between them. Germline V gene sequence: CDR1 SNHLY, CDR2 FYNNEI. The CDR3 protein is CASSRSGGSSYNEQFF. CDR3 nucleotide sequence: TGTGCCAGCAGTCGGTCCGGCGGAAGCTCCTACAATGAGCAGTTCTTC. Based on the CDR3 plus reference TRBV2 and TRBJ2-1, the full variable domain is EPEVTQTPSHQVTQMGQEVILRCVPISNHLYFYWYRQILGQKVEFLVSFYNNEISEKSEIFDDQFSVERPDGSNFTLKIRSTKLEDSAMYFCASSRSGGSSYNEQFFGPGTRLTVL.

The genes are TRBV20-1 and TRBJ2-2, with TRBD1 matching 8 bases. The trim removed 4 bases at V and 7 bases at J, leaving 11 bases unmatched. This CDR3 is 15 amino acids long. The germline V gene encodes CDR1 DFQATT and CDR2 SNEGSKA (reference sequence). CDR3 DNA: TGCAGTGCTAAAGGACAGGGAAGTATAATCGGGGAGCTGTTTTTT. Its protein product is CSAKGQGSIIGELFF.

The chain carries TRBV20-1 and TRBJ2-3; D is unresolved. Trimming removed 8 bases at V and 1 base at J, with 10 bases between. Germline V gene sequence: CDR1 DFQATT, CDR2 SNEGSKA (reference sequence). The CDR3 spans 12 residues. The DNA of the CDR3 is TGCAGTCCCCGGTGGGGCACAGATACGCAGTATTTT. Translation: CSPRWGTDTQYF.

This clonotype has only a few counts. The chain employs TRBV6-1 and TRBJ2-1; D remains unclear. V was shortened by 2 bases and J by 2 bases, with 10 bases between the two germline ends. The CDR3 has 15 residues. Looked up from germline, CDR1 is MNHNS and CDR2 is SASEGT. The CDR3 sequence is CASSEMGFTYNEQFF. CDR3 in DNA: TGTGCCAGCAGTGAAATGGGATTTACCTACAATGAGCAGTTCTTC.

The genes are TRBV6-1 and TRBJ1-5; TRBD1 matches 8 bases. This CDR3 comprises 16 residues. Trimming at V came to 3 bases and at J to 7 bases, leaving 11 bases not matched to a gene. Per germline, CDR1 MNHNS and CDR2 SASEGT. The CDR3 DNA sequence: TGTGCCAGCAGTGAGGGCACCCGGACAGGGTGGCAGCCCCAGCATTTT. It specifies CASSEGTRTGWQPQHF.

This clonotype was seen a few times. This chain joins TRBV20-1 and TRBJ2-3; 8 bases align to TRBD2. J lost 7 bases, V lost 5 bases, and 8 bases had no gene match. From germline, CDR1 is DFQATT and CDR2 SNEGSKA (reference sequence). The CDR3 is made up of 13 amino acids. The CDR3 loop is CSAWTSRGNTQYF. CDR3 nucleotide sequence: TGCAGTGCTTGGACTAGCCGCGGAAATACGCAGTATTTT.